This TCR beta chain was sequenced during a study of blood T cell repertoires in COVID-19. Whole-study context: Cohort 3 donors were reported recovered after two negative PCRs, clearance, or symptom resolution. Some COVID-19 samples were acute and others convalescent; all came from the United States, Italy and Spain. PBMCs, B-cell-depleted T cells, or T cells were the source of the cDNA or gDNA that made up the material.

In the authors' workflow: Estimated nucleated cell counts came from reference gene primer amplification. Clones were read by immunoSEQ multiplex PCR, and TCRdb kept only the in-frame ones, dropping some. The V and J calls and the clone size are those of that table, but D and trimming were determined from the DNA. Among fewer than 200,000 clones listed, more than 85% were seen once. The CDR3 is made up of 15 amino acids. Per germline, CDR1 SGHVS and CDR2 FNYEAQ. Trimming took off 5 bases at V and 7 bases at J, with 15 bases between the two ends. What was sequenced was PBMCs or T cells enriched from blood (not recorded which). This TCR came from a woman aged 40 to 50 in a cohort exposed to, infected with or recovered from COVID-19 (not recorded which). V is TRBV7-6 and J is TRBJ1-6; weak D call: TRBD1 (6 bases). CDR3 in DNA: TGTGCCAGCAGCGCGAGGGCAGGGGTGAATTCACCCCTCCACTTT. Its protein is CASSARAGVNSPLHF.